This is a list of T cell receptor beta chains from one sample in a study of cytomegalovirus exposure and HLA in healthy donors. Sequencing used immunoSEQ multiplex PCR; TCRdb keeps in-frame clones, though not all of them. The sample records 100,000 to 150,000 clones, around 75% being singletons. The specimen sequenced was PBMCs. All receptors derive from a woman aged 50 to 60 in good health and CMV-seropositive. CDR3s include the opening cysteine and the closing phenylalanine or tryptophan. D genes are given only for firm matches. The size entry is marked missing in some rows and otherwise reads once, few, many or a size class.

D	V	J	size	DNA	CDR3
.	TRBV11-2	TRBJ1-5	few	TGTGCCAGCAGCTTATTTTTTTGGCGCAATCAGCCCCAGCATTTT	CASSLFFWRNQPQHF
.	TRBV9	TRBJ2-3	.	TGTGCCAGCAGCGGGGGCCCCACAGATACGCAGTATTTT	CASSGGPTDTQYF
TRBD1	TRBV7-6	TRBJ2-5	few	TGTGCCAGCAGCCCAGGGACAGGGTCAGTTGCCCAGTACTTC	CASSPGTGSVAQYF
.	TRBV29-1	TRBJ2-3	.	TGCAGCGTTGAAGTGTCAGCAGATACGCAGTATTTT	CSVEVSADTQYF
.	TRBV5-4	TRBJ2-3	once	TGTGCCGGGGGGACGGGCCGGAGAGATACGCAGTATTTT	CAGGTGRRDTQYF
.	TRBV5-1	TRBJ2-1	.	TGCGCCAGCAGCCTACTCCCGCCGACTCACAATGAGCAGTTCTTC	CASSLLPPTHNEQFF
TRBD1	TRBV25-1	TRBJ2-5	.	TGTGCCAGCAGGGAAGACAGGGATGACGAGACCCAGTACTTC	CASREDRDDETQYF
.	TRBV15	TRBJ2-3	.	TGTGCCACCAGAGCAGGGCTGTTAACCACAGATACGCAGTATTTT	CATRAGLLTTDTQYF
TRBD2	TRBV7-7	TRBJ2-1	.	TGTGCTAGCAGCCAAGAGCCGGGACTAGCGGGGGAGCAGTTCTTC	CASSQEPGLAGEQFF
.	TRBV21-1	TRBJ2-2	.	TGTGCCAGCAGCATGCGTCGGCGCGATGCCCGGGCGAACACCGGGGAGCTGTTTTTT	CASSMRRRDARANTGELFF
.	TRBV5-1	TRBJ2-2	.	TGCGCCAGCAGCTCTCCCAAGGGGTCGAACACCGGGGAGCTGTTTTTT	CASSSPKGSNTGELFF
.	TRBV29-1	TRBJ1-2	.	TGCAGCGTTGAATCGGGGGGGAACTATGGCTACACCTTC	CSVESGGNYGYTF
.	TRBV19	TRBJ2-2	many	TGTGCCATACAGACAGGAGGCACCGGGGAGCTGTTTTTT	CAIQTGGTGELFF
TRBD2	TRBV7-2	TRBJ2-1	.	TGTGCCAGCAGCCCTAGGACTAGTCTGTACAATGAGCAGTTCTTC	CASSPRTSLYNEQFF
TRBD1	TRBV5-1	TRBJ1-1	.	TGCGCCAGCAGCCGCATTACAGGGGATTGGTCTGAAGCTTTCTTT	CASSRITGDWSEAFF
.	TRBV7-3	TRBJ2-5	.	TGTGCCAGCAGCTTAACGGGGGGGGCTGCGACCCAGTACTTC	CASSLTGGAATQYF
TRBD1	TRBV6-6	TRBJ2-3	once	TGTGCCAGCAGCCGGGACAGGGGATGGTCAGATACGCAGTATTTT	CASSRDRGWSDTQYF
.	TRBV5-6	TRBJ2-4	.	TGTGCCAGCAGCTCGTTAAACATTCAGTACTTC	CASSSLNIQYF
.	TRBV19	TRBJ1-2	few	TGTGCCAGTAGTATAGTGGGCGCCCCGTACGCTGGCTACACCTTC	CASSIVGAPYAGYTF
TRBD1	TRBV18	TRBJ1-1	.	TGTGCCAGCTCACGACAGGGAACTGAAGCTTTCTTT	CASSRQGTEAFF
.	TRBV11-3	TRBJ1-1	once	TGTGCCAGCAGCTCTCCCCGGTTCGGGAACACTGAAGCTTTCTTT	CASSSPRFGNTEAFF
.	TRBV19	TRBJ2-5	few	TGTGCCAGTAGCAGGGAAACGCAAGAGACCCAGTACTTC	CASSRETQETQYF
TRBD2	TRBV7-2	TRBJ2-1	few	TGTGCCAGCAGCTTAACTGCGGGGGTCTACAATGAGCAGTTCTTC	CASSLTAGVYNEQFF
.	TRBV7-9	TRBJ2-2	few	TGTGCCAGCAGCTCACTAGTTTCCGGGGAGCTGTTTTTT	CASSSLVSGELFF
.	TRBV4-1	TRBJ1-5	.	TGCGCCAGCAGCGCCGGGACAACTTTAAGTCAGCCCCAGCATTTT	CASSAGTTLSQPQHF
TRBD2	TRBV6-5	TRBJ2-3	.	TGTGCCAGCAGCGGGACTAGCGGGGGTTCAGATACGCAGTATTTT	CASSGTSGGSDTQYF
.	TRBV6-5	TRBJ2-3	.	TGTGCCAGCAGTTACGCGGCAGGGGCGGATACGCAGTATTTT	CASSYAAGADTQYF
TRBD2	TRBV5-5	TRBJ2-7	few	TGTGCCAGCAGCTACGAAGCGGGAGGGTACTACGAGCAGTACTTC	CASSYEAGGYYEQYF
.	TRBV7-9	TRBJ2-1	.	TGTGCCAGCAGCTTATCAAGGGGCGCGGATAATGAGCAGTTCTTC	CASSLSRGADNEQFF
TRBD1	TRBV6-1	TRBJ1-3	.	TGTGCCAGCAGTGCCAGGGGGCCTGGAAACACCATATATTTT	CASSARGPGNTIYF
TRBD2	TRBV7-9	TRBJ2-3	.	TGTGCCAGCAGCTCCCAAACCACTAGCGGGCCAGATACGCAGTATTTT	CASSSQTTSGPDTQYF
TRBD1	TRBV29-1	TRBJ2-2	.	TGCAGCACATCCAGGGGGGGGGAGCTGTTTTTT	CSTSRGGELFF
.	TRBV11-3	TRBJ1-3	once	TGTGCCAGCAGCCATAACAGGGACTCTGGAAACACCATATATTTT	CASSHNRDSGNTIYF
.	TRBV6-5	TRBJ1-2	.	TGTGCCAGCAGCCCGCGGCGGGATTCATATGGCTACACCTTC	CASSPRRDSYGYTF
TRBD2	TRBV7-9	TRBJ2-7	few	TGTTCCAGCAGCCGGGGACTAGCGGGGGGTTACGAGCAGTACTTC	CSSSRGLAGGYEQYF
.	TRBV5-1	TRBJ1-3	.	TGCGCCAGCAGCCTTGACAGCTCTGGAAACACCATATATTTT	CASSLDSSGNTIYF
TRBD1	TRBV5-1	TRBJ1-2	.	TGCGCCAGCAGCTTCGGGGACAGGGGTTATGGCTACACCTTC	CASSFGDRGYGYTF
TRBD1	TRBV30	TRBJ1-1	.	TGTGCCTGGAGTGTTGCCCTGACAGGGGACACTGAAGCTTTCTTT	CAWSVALTGDTEAFF
TRBD1	TRBV19	TRBJ2-3	.	TGTGCCAGTAGTACGGGACAGCTGGGATCAGATACGCAGTATTTT	CASSTGQLGSDTQYF
TRBD2	TRBV2	TRBJ2-3	.	TGTGCCAGCCAGGGTACTAGCGGAGATACGCAGTATTTT	CASQGTSGDTQYF
.	TRBV9	TRBJ2-2	few	TGTGCCAGCAGCGTAGTGAGGACCGGGGAGCTGTTTTTT	CASSVVRTGELFF
TRBD2	TRBV27	TRBJ2-1	.	TGTGCCAGCAGCGGGGAGATTAGCGGGCGCAATGAGCAGTTCTTC	CASSGEISGRNEQFF
.	TRBV7-8	TRBJ1-4	.	TGTGCCAGCAGCTTAGGAGGGCAGGGGGAAAAACTGTTTTTT	CASSLGGQGEKLFF
.	TRBV7-8	TRBJ2-1	.	TGTGCCAGCAGCACTTGGCGAGGGGGGGGTTACAATGAGCAGTTCTTC	CASSTWRGGGYNEQFF
TRBD1	TRBV29-1	TRBJ1-3	once	TGCAGCGCACGGACAGGAGAAGCGGGTGGAAACACCATATATTTT	CSARTGEAGGNTIYF
.	TRBV7-9	TRBJ2-1	once	TGTGCCAGCAACGCCTACGGTTTCTCCTACAATGAGCAGTTCTTC	CASNAYGFSYNEQFF
.	TRBV5-1	TRBJ2-7	few	TGCGCCAGCAGCTCCACATGGCGAGGGGGCTCCTACGAGCAGTACTTC	CASSSTWRGGSYEQYF
TRBD2	TRBV2	TRBJ2-1	.	TGTGCCAGCAGTGATCTTAGCGGGAGAGCGCAGTTCTTC	CASSDLSGRAQFF
.	TRBV19	TRBJ1-1	.	TGTGCCAGTGCGACGACAGGCGAAGCTTTCTTT	CASATTGEAFF
.	TRBV7-9	TRBJ1-1	.	TGTGCCAGCAGCTCGGAAGTGGGACTGTCGTACATGAACACTGAAGCTTTCTTT	CASSSEVGLSYMNTEAFF
.	TRBV5-5	TRBJ2-5	.	TGTGCCAGCAGCTTGGCCTCACAGGGATACCAAGAGACCCAGTACTTC	CASSLASQGYQETQYF
TRBD2	TRBV5-1	TRBJ2-1	.	TGCGCCAGCAGCGTCACCGGGACTAGCGGGGCGGGGCAGTTCTTC	CASSVTGTSGAGQFF
TRBD2	TRBV2	TRBJ2-2	few	TGTGCCAGCAGTAAAACTAGCGGAGGAACCGGGGAGCTGTTTTTT	CASSKTSGGTGELFF